These 18 T cell receptor beta chains came from one sample sequenced in a study of cytotoxic CD8 clonotypes in ibrutinib-treated CLL (dated by TCRdb to about 2021). The method was the immunoSEQ multiplex PCR assay. In TCRdb, the immuneACCESS table is reduced to in-frame sequences with V and J assigned. These tables do not hold every clone; where another copy was compared, an unresolved V gene accounts for under half, and the others remain unexplained. The sample table shows a few hundred thousand clones, and more than 65% are seen once. The ten top clones hold under 8.5% of the sample. The material was PBMCs, obtained before ibrutinib treatment. These receptors originate from a human donor with chronic lymphocytic leukemia.

The chain is built from TRBV6-1 and TRBJ2-7, with a tentative D call TRBD1 (5 bases). Trimming took 2 bases from V and 0 from J, leaving 20 bases between them. The length of the CDR3 is 18 residues. From germline, CDR1 is MNHNS and CDR2 SASEGT. The chain's CDR3 is CASSELPPTDLTSYEQYF. CDR3 DNA sequence: TGTGCCAGCAGTGAACTTCCCCCGACAGATCTAACCTCCTACGAGCAGTACTTC.

On this clone: The same CDR3 arises from other DNA sequences in this sample as well. The gene calls are TRBV5-1 and TRBJ2-7, with TRBD2 matching 11 bases. The CDR3 totals 14 residues. Germline CDR1 and CDR2: SGHRS and YFSETQ. V was clipped by 1 base and J by 3 bases; unmatched bases: 0. The DNA for the CDR3 is TGCGCCAGCAGCTTGACTAGCGGGAGCTACGAGCAGTACTTC. This codes for CASSLTSGSYEQYF.

This clone is a singleton in its sample. The chain employs TRBV13 and TRBJ2-2; D may be TRBD1 (5 bases). Trimming removed 6 bases at V and 6 bases at J, with 11 bases between. Germline CDR1 reads PRHDT; CDR2 reads FYEKMQ (reference sequence). CDR3 length: 13 residues. The CDR3 nucleotides read TGTGCCAGCAGTATGGGGCACCCCGGGGAGCTGTTTTTT. Residues: CASSMGHPGELFF.

V and J are TRBV19 and TRBJ2-6, with D possibly TRBD2 on 6 matching bases. Per the germline V gene, CDR1 is LNHDA and CDR2 is SQIVND (reference sequence). The length of the CDR3 is 15 residues. Trimming left V 3 bases short and J 1 base short, with 7 bases between. DNA for the CDR3: TGTGCCAGTAGTATGGGGACTTCTGGGGCCAACGTCCTGACTTTC. Protein sequence: CASSMGTSGANVLTF.

This rearrangement joins TRBV7-3 to TRBJ1-1, with a tentative D call TRBD1 (5 bases). The V and J ends lost 2 bases and 3 bases respectively, with 10 bases between them. There are 14 residues in the CDR3. Germline V gene lookup returns CDR1 SGHTA and CDR2 FQGTGA. The CDR3 sequence is CASSLGGGDTEAFF. In nucleotides, the CDR3 is TGTGCCAGCAGCTTAGGTGGGGGAGACACTGAAGCTTTCTTT. Looking up the rest from reference TRBV7-3 and TRBJ1-1 gives the full variable domain: GAGVSQTPSNKVTEKGKYVELRCDPISGHTALYWYRQSLGQGPEFLIYFQGTGAADDSGLPNDRFFAVRPEGSVSTLKIQRTERGDSAVYLCASSLGGGDTEAFFGQGTRLTVV.

The rearrangement joins TRBV6-5 to TRBJ2-7; 8 nucleotides agree with TRBD2. Germline V gene lookup returns CDR1 MNHEY and CDR2 SVGAGI. The CDR3 extends over 16 amino acids. V gave up 0 bases and J gave up 3 bases; unmatched junction bases: 7. The CDR3 region is CASSYSAQREFYEQYF. The DNA of the CDR3 is TGTGCCAGCAGTTACTCCGCCCAGCGGGAGTTCTACGAGCAGTACTTC.

The chain has TRBV2 and TRBJ2-2, with D perhaps matching TRBD1 or TRBD2 (5 bases each). Trimming removed 6 bases at V and 7 bases at J, with 12 bases between. This CDR3 is built from 13 residues. Germline V gives CDR1 SNHLY, CDR2 FYNNEI. The CDR3 bases are TGTGCCAGCAGGGTAGTTGGGGGCGGGGAGCTGTTTTTT. Its translation: CASRVVGGGELFF. Filled out from reference TRBV2 and TRBJ2-2, the complete variable domain reads EPEVTQTPSHQVTQMGQEVILRCVPISNHLYFYWYRQILGQKVEFLVSFYNNEISEKSEIFDDQFSVERPDGSNFTLKIRSTKLEDSAMYFCASRVVGGGELFFGEGSRLTVL.

This chain connects TRBV19 to TRBJ2-1; TRBD2 matches at 9 bases. Germline V lookup: CDR1 LNHDA, CDR2 SQIVND (reference sequence). The CDR3 is 15 amino acids. V dropped 7 bases and J dropped 4; count of bases not matched to a gene: 8. CDR3 loop: CASTGREGHYNEQFF. For the CDR3, the DNA is TGTGCCAGTACGGGGCGGGAGGGCCATTACAATGAGCAGTTCTTC.

The chain uses TRBV10-2 and TRBJ2-4, with no clear D. V was shortened by 8 bases and J by 0 bases, with 8 bases between the two germline ends. The CDR3 is 13 residues long. Germline CDR1 WSHSY, CDR2 SAAADI. As DNA, the CDR3 is TGCGCCAGCGTACAGTCAGCCAAAAACATTCAGTACTTC. Protein: CASVQSAKNIQYF.

Concerning this clone: This same CDR3 is encoded by further DNA sequences in the sample. The rearrangement joins TRBV10-3 to TRBJ2-1; no reliable D call. Germline V gives CDR1 ENHRY, CDR2 SYGVKD. The CDR3 has 12 residues. Trimming took off 4 bases at V and 4 bases at J, with 5 bases between the two ends. The CDR3 nucleotides read TGTGCCATCAGTGGGTATTACAATGAGCAGTTCTTC. It codes for CAISGYYNEQFF.

The chain recombines TRBV6-5 with TRBJ2-3, with 8 bases lining up with TRBD2. Germline CDR1 reads MNHEY; CDR2 reads SVGAGI. CDR3 length: 16 residues. V shed 4 bases, J shed 0 bases, and the junction held 6 bases outside the gene matches. The CDR3 here is CASSSPAGVSTDTQYF. The CDR3 bases are TGTGCCAGCAGTTCCCCAGCGGGAGTTAGCACAGATACGCAGTATTTT.

V usage is TRBV30 and J usage is TRBJ2-1; D is unresolved. Germline V gene lookup returns CDR1 GTSNPN and CDR2 SVGIG (reference sequence). The CDR3 runs to 12 residues. Between the trimmed V and J ends, which lost 6 bases and 9 bases, there was a span of 15 bases. The CDR3 spells CACLRYPSEQFF. Here the CDR3 DNA reads TGTGCCTGCCTCCGTTATCCTAGTGAGCAGTTCTTC.

Worth noting for this clone: Different DNA sequences within this sample yield the same CDR3. This chain links TRBV5-1 with TRBJ1-4; 9 nucleotides match TRBD1. The CDR3 has 16 residues. The V gene end was trimmed by 0 bases and the J gene end by 0 bases; junction bases not matched to a gene: 0. Per germline, CDR1 SGHRS and CDR2 YFSETQ. CDR3 protein: CASSLGQGATNEKLFF. The CDR3 nucleotides read TGCGCCAGCAGCTTGGGACAGGGGGCAACTAATGAAAAACTGTTTTTT. The full variable domain, its missing parts supplied by reference TRBV5-1 and TRBJ1-4, is KAGVTQTPRYLIKTRGQQVTLSCSPISGHRSVSWYQQTPGQGLQFLFEYFSETQRNKGNFPGRFSGRQFSNSRSEMNVSTLELGDSALYLCASSLGQGATNEKLFFGSGTQLSVL.

The chain has TRBV28 and TRBJ2-2; D remains unclear. V lost 1 base to trimming and J lost 6 bases, with 9 bases between them. CDR1 and CDR2 (germline): MDHEN, SYDVKM. The CDR3 has 14 amino acids. CDR3 amino acids: CASSLSVTAGELFF. CDR3 bases: TGTGCCAGCAGTTTATCGGTCACCGCCGGGGAGCTGTTTTTT.

The genes are TRBV7-8 and TRBJ2-2, with 7 bases aligning to TRBD2. CDR1 and CDR2 (germline): SGHVS, FQNEAQ. The V and J ends lost 6 bases and 5 bases, in that order; junction bases with no gene match: 9. This CDR3 has 15 residues. CDR3 residues: CASSVVAGLTGELFF. CDR3 nucleotides: TGTGCCAGCAGTGTGGTAGCGGGTTTGACCGGGGAGCTGTTTTTT.

The V call is TRBV5-1, the J call TRBJ2-7, with TRBD1 identical over 8 bases. Germline CDR1 reads SGHRS; CDR2 reads YFSETQ. Unmatched junction bases numbered 4, after V lost 0 bases and J lost 2 bases. The CDR3 covers 15 residues. The CDR3 spells CASSLVGTGTYEQYF. The CDR3 nucleotides read TGCGCCAGCAGCTTGGTCGGGACAGGAACCTACGAGCAGTACTTC.

The chain has TRBV5-1 and TRBJ1-1; D is possibly TRBD1 (6 bases). The CDR3 extends over 14 amino acids. Germline CDR1 SGHRS, CDR2 YFSETQ. V dropped 4 bases and J dropped 1 base, with 11 bases sitting between them. The CDR3 coding sequence is TGCGCCAGCAGCACCGGGACACGGAACACTGAAGCTTTCTTT. The encoded protein is CASSTGTRNTEAFF. Based on the CDR3 plus reference TRBV5-1 and TRBJ1-1, the full variable domain is KAGVTQTPRYLIKTRGQQVTLSCSPISGHRSVSWYQQTPGQGLQFLFEYFSETQRNKGNFPGRFSGRQFSNSRSEMNVSTLELGDSALYLCASSTGTRNTEAFFGQGTRLTVV.

This rearrangement joins TRBV5-6 to TRBJ1-5; 12 bases match TRBD1. Germline loops: CDR1 SGHDT, CDR2 YYEEEE. After removal of 5 bases from V and 4 bases from J, the junction contained 7 bases not matched to a gene. CDR3 length equals 16 residues. The CDR3 reads CASSRDRGLGNQPQHF. The CDR3 coding sequence is TGTGCCAGCAGTCGGGACAGGGGGCTTGGTAATCAGCCCCAGCATTTT.